The 25 T cell receptor beta chains below all came from one sample that was sequenced in a study of Graves' ophthalmopathy and Graves' hyperthyroidism listed by TCRdb under 2018. Sequencing took place on an Illumina HiSeq 2000. For repertoire sequencing, TCR beta CDR3 regions were amplified from RNA transcripts. HTBI primers and the Qiagen OneStep RT-PCR kit were used in a first-round RT-PCR, which was followed by a second-round multiplex PCR, size selection and purification. The public reads were run again by TCRdb, first through fastp at Q25 and then through MiXCR, and only productive beta chains were kept. Rows with a matching CDR3 protein are joined into one entry that keeps the most common DNA and genes. Here the sample has around 600,000 distinct CDR3 sequences; under 50% occur a single time. Over 2.5% of the sample belongs to the ten largest clones. The sequenced sample consisted of peripheral blood. These receptors all stem from an adult man with Graves' ophthalmopathy.

The chain is built from TRBV7-2 and TRBJ1-6; weak D call: TRBD1 (5 bases). The CDR3 runs to 14 residues. Per germline, CDR1 SGHTA and CDR2 FQGNSA. V was shortened by 2 bases and J by 9 bases, with 11 bases between the two germline ends. The CDR3 region is CASSLLPGGSPLHF. CDR3 nucleotide sequence: TGTGCCAGCAGCTTACTCCCCGGGGGTTCACCCCTCCACTTT.

This chain links TRBV25-1 with TRBJ1-3; TRBD1 might be the D (5 bases). From germline, CDR1 is MGHDK and CDR2 SYGVNS. The CDR3 runs 14 residues. The V gene lost 8 bases and the J gene lost 4 bases, with 15 bases spanning the gap. CDR3 amino acids: CASSPTAEGNTIYF. The DNA of the CDR3 is TGTGCCAGCTCACCGACAGCGGAGGGAAACACCATATATTTT.

This clonotype was detected only a few times. The rearrangement links TRBV30 to TRBJ1-1; the D gene is possibly TRBD1 (6 bases). This CDR3 contains 12 residues. Germline assignment: CDR1 GTSNPN and CDR2 SVGIG (reference sequence). V lost 5 bases and J lost 10, with 17 bases in between. DNA of the CDR3: TGTGCCTGGCACGCGGGGGCACCTGGAGCTTTCTTT. Translated, it gives CAWHAGAPGAFF.

Comments on this clonotype: One end of the junction fails to match germline, which may point to a read error. V is TRBV10-3 and J is TRBJ1-2; D is unclear. The CDR3 has 13 residues. Germline V gene lookup returns CDR1 ENHRY and CDR2 SYGVKD. In DNA, the CDR3 is TGTGCCAGCGGAACGATAGGGTATGATGGCTATACCTTC. This translates into CASGTIGYDGYTF.

Details on this clonotype: This may arise from a read error, as a much more abundant clone is one base away. The chain has TRBV7-2 and TRBJ1-2; no clear D. Looked up from germline, CDR1 is SGHTA and CDR2 is FQGNSA. The CDR3 runs to 15 residues. The CDR3 reads CASSSQVGRDYGCTF. DNA of the CDR3: TGTGCCAGCAGCTCCCAGGTGGGGAGAGACTATGGCTGCACCTTC.

This clonotype has ten or more counts. The chain is built from TRBV12-3 or TRBV12-4 and TRBJ1-2; D call uncertain. The V gene lost 5 bases and the J gene lost 7 bases, with 26 bases spanning the gap. The CDR3 has 17 amino acids. For the CDR3, the DNA is TGTGCCAGCAGTCCGCTTGAGGACCACCCGCCTTGGAGTGGCTACACCTTC. Its translation is CASSPLEDHPPWSGYTF.

Comments on this clonotype: A much larger clone lies one base from this, so it may be a read error. The V call is TRBV5-1, the J call TRBJ2-2; 11 bases line up with TRBD1. CDR1 is SGHRS, CDR2 YFSETQ, per germline. The CDR3 runs to 15 residues. The DNA of the CDR3 is TGCGCCAGCAGCTCAGGACAGGGGGCGCGCGGGGAGCTGGTTTTT. It codes for CASSSGQGARGELVF.

The genes are TRBV6-1 and TRBJ1-3, with D tentatively TRBD1 (6 bases). This CDR3 spans 14 amino acids. Germline assignment: CDR1 MNHNS and CDR2 SASEGT. V lost 10 bases to trimming and J lost 4 bases, with 17 bases between them. The CDR3 coding sequence is TGTGCCATCCAGGAACTGACAGGAGGAAACACCATATATTTT. This translates into CAIQELTGGNTIYF.

This clonotype has a handful of counts. This sequence joins TRBV20-1 and TRBJ2-5, with D perhaps assigned TRBD1 or TRBD2 (6 bases each). The CDR3 is made up of 13 amino acids. V was pared by 1 base and J by 5 bases, with 11 bases between. Looked up from germline, CDR1 is DFQATT and CDR2 is SNEGSKA (reference sequence). The CDR3 protein is CSARVGGAETQYF. The CDR3, as DNA: TGCAGTGCTAGAGTCGGGGGCGCGGAGACCCAGTACTTC.

The CDR3 sequence is CASSYSTPYEQYF. CDR3 nucleotides: TGTGCCAGCAGTTACAGTACCCCCTACGAGCAGTACTTC. The J gene is TRBJ2-7, the V gene TRBV6-1; no clear D. This CDR3 region has 13 residues. Germline V gene data show CDR1 as MNHNS and CDR2 as SASEGT. V lost 5 bases and J lost 2, with 10 bases in between.

The chain is built from TRBV11-2 and TRBJ1-2, with D perhaps matching TRBD1 (5 bases). V shed 1 base and J shed 4 bases, with 16 bases lying between them. The CDR3 has 16 amino acids. The germline CDR1 and CDR2 sequences are SGHAT and FQNNGV. The CDR3: CASSLGWGTVVYGYTF. Here the CDR3 DNA reads TGTGCCAGCAGCTTAGGGTGGGGGACGGTGGTCTATGGCTACACCTTC.

This clonotype was counted at least ten times. The gene calls are TRBV9 and TRBJ1-1; D is unclear. V dropped 5 bases and J dropped 0 bases, with 17 bases sitting between them. CDR3 length: 16 residues. Germline-derived CDR1 and CDR2 are SGDLS and YYNGEE. The CDR3 protein is CASRPGSPNMNTEAFF. CDR3 in DNA: TGTGCCAGCAGACCTGGGTCACCAAACATGAACACTGAAGCTTTCTTT. The full variable domain, rest sourced from reference TRBV9 and TRBJ1-1, is DSGVTQTPKHLITATGQRVTLRCSPRSGDLSVYWYQQSLDQGLQFLIQYYNGEERAKGNILERFSAQQFPDLHSELNLSSLELGDSALYFCASRPGSPNMNTEAFFGQGTRLTVV.

The rearrangement uses TRBV29-1 and TRBJ2-5; 11 nucleotides match TRBD1. V lost 4 bases to trimming and J lost 1 base; unmatched junction nucleotides: 2. CDR1 is SQVTM and CDR2 is ANQGSEA in the germline V gene. The CDR3 loop spans 14 amino acids. Here the CDR3 DNA reads TGCAGCGTTGTGGGACAGGGGGGCCAAGAGACCCAGTACTTC. Amino acids: CSVVGQGGQETQYF.

This clonotype occurred a few times. V and J are TRBV20-1 and TRBJ2-7, with 14 nucleotides matching TRBD2. V shed 1 base and J 0 bases; nucleotides not matched to a gene: 8. The germline V gene encodes CDR1 DFQATT and CDR2 SNEGSKA (reference sequence). The CDR3 totals 18 residues. CDR3 in DNA: TGCAGTGCTAGAGGGACTAGCGGGGGGCCTACCGACTCCTACGAGCAGTACTTC. Encoded protein: CSARGTSGGPTDSYEQYF.

This rearrangement joins TRBV7-2 to TRBJ2-2, with D maybe TRBD1 (5 bases). Germline CDR1 and CDR2: SGHTA and FQGNSA. The CDR3 loop spans 17 amino acids. V was pared by 6 bases and J by 0 bases, with 17 bases between. The CDR3 sequence: CASRSHRRVSNTGELFF. The CDR3 bases are TGTGCCAGCAGGTCCCATCGCAGGGTTTCGAACACCGGGGAGCTGTTTTTT.

The chain joins TRBV20-1 to TRBJ1-1; D gene uncertain. Per germline, CDR1 DFQATT and CDR2 SNEGSKA (reference sequence). The CDR3 sequence is 13 residues long. Trimming stripped 6 bases from V and 5 bases from J, with 16 bases between. CDR3 region: CSATGIRRTEAFF. The CDR3 DNA is TGCAGTGCCACGGGAATCAGGAGAACTGAAGCTTTCTTT.

This clonotype occurred a few times. The CDR3 protein is CASSVRGQGDVTGELFF. The CDR3 coding sequence is TGTGCCAGCAGCGTCCGCGGACAGGGGGACGTCACCGGGGAGCTGTTTTTT. V and J are TRBV9 and TRBJ2-2; 10 positions match TRBD1. Trimming took 2 bases from V and 4 from J; bases not matched to a gene: 8. CDR1 SGDLS and CDR2 YYNGEE come from the germline V gene. CDR3 size: 17 residues.

The rearrangement links TRBV2 to TRBJ2-5, with D possibly TRBD2 on 5 matching bases. From germline, CDR1 is SNHLY and CDR2 FYNNEI. This CDR3 has 18 amino acids. V shed 6 bases and J shed 0 bases, with 23 bases lying between them. The CDR3 DNA follows: TGTGCCAGCAGCTTCCCCTCGGGGAGTACTCCGTACCAAGAGACCCAGTACTTC. Protein sequence: CASSFPSGSTPYQETQYF.

The gene calls are TRBV25-1 and TRBJ1-5; TRBD1 agrees at 12 bases. Germline CDR1 and CDR2: MGHDK and SYGVNS. V lost 6 bases, J lost 9 bases, and 9 bases stayed unmatched. The CDR3 has 15 amino acids. The CDR3 is CASRSGTGGFPPQHF. In DNA, the CDR3 is TGTGCCAGCAGATCCGGGACAGGGGGCTTCCCGCCCCAGCATTTT.

The chain links TRBV9 to TRBJ1-4; D call uncertain. V shed 4 bases and J shed 10 bases, with 8 bases lying between them. The CDR3 spans 11 residues. Germline CDR1 and CDR2: SGDLS and YYNGEE. The CDR3 DNA reads as TGTGCCAGCAGCCAAGTTGGAAAACTGTTTTTT. This codes for CASSQVGKLFF.

Remarks on this clonotype: The CDR3 does not close with the conserved phenylalanine or tryptophan, likely indicating a read error. This sequence joins TRBV2 and TRBJ1-5, with D hard to call. There are 14 residues in the CDR3. Trimming took off 5 bases at V and 6 bases at J, with 14 bases between the two ends. Per germline, CDR1 SNHLY and CDR2 FYNNEI. This chain's CDR3 is CASSLGQDGQPQHS. DNA of the CDR3: TGTGCCAGCAGTTTAGGGCAGGACGGTCAGCCCCAGCATTCT.

J is TRBJ1-4 and V is TRBV2; D uncertain. V was clipped by 6 bases and J by 13 bases, with 24 bases between them. Per the germline V gene, CDR1 is SNHLY and CDR2 is FYNNEI. This CDR3 contains 15 residues. The CDR3 reads CASRPQTLTTEGLFF. CDR3 DNA sequence: TGTGCCAGCAGACCCCAGACCCTGACTACTGAAGGACTGTTTTTT.

This clonotype was seen only a few times. The chain employs TRBV7-9 and TRBJ2-2; 7 positions agree with TRBD1. CDR1 and CDR2 from the germline V gene are SEHNR and FQNEAQ (reference sequence). This CDR3 contains 16 residues. The trim removed 6 bases at V and 1 base at J, leaving 8 bases unmatched. The CDR3 DNA is TGTGCCAGCAGTTCTCGGGACAGAGGGAACACCGGGGAGCTGTTTTTT. As protein: CASSSRDRGNTGELFF.

The chain employs TRBV10-3 and TRBJ2-7, with D perhaps being TRBD1 or TRBD2 (5 bases each). The CDR3 covers 14 residues. Germline CDR1 is ENHRY and CDR2 is SYGVKD. V dropped 2 bases and J dropped 5 bases, with 13 bases sitting between them. CDR3 amino acids: CAISEAGEGHEQYF. The CDR3 nucleotides are TGTGCCATCAGTGAGGCAGGTGAGGGGCACGAGCAGTACTTC.

This clonotype has at least ten counts. V gene TRBV24-1 combines with J gene TRBJ2-5; no firm D call. The CDR3 totals 13 residues. Trimming cost V 4 bases and J 5 bases, with 10 bases left between them. Germline values: CDR1 KGHDR, CDR2 SFDVKD. CDR3 in DNA: TGTGCCACCAGTGAAAGTGGGTCGGAGACCCAGTACTTC. It specifies CATSESGSETQYF.